Listed below are T cell receptor beta chains from one sample, sequenced in a study of naive and memory T cell subsets. MiXCR, applied by TCRdb to the UMI-ligation and nested PCR reads, yields one record per CDR3 protein. The sample lists over 110,000 distinct CDR3 sequences; 15% to 25% were seen once. The source material was naive CD8+ T cells from blood. The receptors stem from a human donor in good health. Both conserved end residues are part of each CDR3. The order of the fields is V gene, clone size, CDR3 length, D gene, J gene, CDR3 protein, CDR3 DNA. The D gene is left open where the match is weak. Clone size is not always given. Where it is, it says once, few, many or a class for expanded clones.

>TRBV10-1|few|16|TRBD2|TRBJ2-1
CASSESEVAGYNEQFF
TGCGCCAGCAGTGAGTCGGAGGTAGCGGGGTACAATGAGCAGTTCTTC
>TRBV5-4|.|15|.|TRBJ2-2
CASSLVVGGTGELFF
TGTGCCAGCAGCTTGGTTGTGGGGGGCACCGGGGAGCTGTTTTTT
>TRBV30|few|12|.|TRBJ2-2
CAWSLGSGELFF
TGTGCCTGGAGTCTTGGATCCGGGGAGCTGTTTTTT
>TRBV27|.|15|TRBD2|TRBJ2-1
CASSLSASGRHEQFF
TGTGCCAGCAGTTTAAGCGCTAGCGGGAGGCATGAGCAGTTCTTC
>TRBV6-5|few|13|TRBD1|TRBJ2-5
CASSRDSQETQYF
TGTGCCAGCAGTAGGGACAGCCAAGAGACCCAGTACTTC
>TRBV7-2|.|13|.|TRBJ1-6
CASSLDFREPLHF
TGTGCCAGCAGCTTAGATTTTAGGGAACCCCTCCACTTT
>TRBV20-1|.|17|TRBD2|TRBJ2-7
CSARDLLTSGRIHEQYF
TGCAGTGCTAGAGATCTCCTTACTAGCGGGAGAATTCACGAGCAGTACTTC
>TRBV24-1|few|13|.|TRBJ2-1
CATSDLTDNEQFF
TGTGCCACCAGTGATTTAACAGACAATGAGCAGTTCTTC
>TRBV11-3|few|16|TRBD2|TRBJ2-1
CASSLDWREGGDEQFF
TGTGCCAGCAGCTTAGACTGGCGGGAGGGCGGAGATGAGCAGTTCTTC
>TRBV27|.|14|TRBD2|TRBJ2-3
CASSLGTSGDTQYF
TGTGCCAGCAGTTTGGGGACTAGCGGTGATACGCAGTATTTT
>TRBV6-5|.|13|.|TRBJ2-1
CASSLAFRGEQFF
TGTGCCAGCAGTTTAGCCTTTCGAGGTGAGCAGTTCTTC
>TRBV5-1|few|17|TRBD2|TRBJ2-3
CASSLGTSGRASDTQYF
TGCGCCAGCAGCCTAGGGACTAGCGGGAGGGCCTCAGATACGCAGTATTTT
>TRBV20-1|.|13|.|TRBJ2-7
CSVYEDGTYEQYF
TGCAGTGTCTATGAAGACGGAACCTACGAGCAGTACTTC
>TRBV5-4|few|12|.|TRBJ2-1
CASSLIDNEQFF
TGTGCCAGCAGCTTAATAGACAATGAGCAGTTCTTC
>TRBV7-3|.|16|.|TRBJ2-1
CASSLVRLGRYNEQFF
TGTGCCAGCAGTTTAGTCCGACTAGGTCGCTACAATGAGCAGTTCTTC
>TRBV28|few|17|TRBD2|TRBJ2-1
CASYSGPASGGRDEQFF
TGTGCCAGCTATAGTGGGCCGGCTAGCGGAGGTAGGGATGAGCAGTTCTTC